Listed below are T cell receptor beta chains from one sample, sequenced in a study of vaccination effects on CD4 cells after COVID-19. Using immunoSEQ multiplex PCR, the repertoire was profiled, and TCRdb retains in-frame clones only, with some absent. The table lists 35,000 to 50,000 clones, more than 60% of them singletons, with approximately 24% in the top ten. No antigen has been identified for these receptors. This specimen consisted of CD4+ T cells from PBMCs cultured with HCoV-OC43 spike peptides, obtained before COVID-19 vaccination. The origin of the receptors is a human donor who received a COVID-19 vaccine. Both conserved end residues are part of each CDR3. Each record gives: CDR3 DNA, CDR3 protein, J gene, D gene, V gene, clone size. The D gene is left open where the match is weak. The size of a clone is reported for some rows only, either as once, few or many, or as a class for expanded clones.

TGTGCCAGCAGTCCGGGGGGAGGGATAAACATTCAGTACTTC,CASSPGGGINIQYF,TRBJ2-4,TRBD2,TRBV6-2/TRBV6-3,NA
TGTGCCAGCCCCGGAGGGAGCACTGAAGCTTTCTTT,CASPGGSTEAFF,TRBJ1-1,NA,TRBV6-5,NA
TGTGCCAGCAGCTTTGACAGGGGTAATGAAAAACTGTTTTTT,CASSFDRGNEKLFF,TRBJ1-4,TRBD1,TRBV5-6,NA
TGTGCCAGCAGCCCGGACCAGGGGCGAAACACCATATATTTT,CASSPDQGRNTIYF,TRBJ1-3,NA,TRBV5-4,few
TGTGCCTGGAAGTGGCGGGGGGGTTACAATGAGCAGTTCTTC,CAWKWRGGYNEQFF,TRBJ2-1,TRBD2,TRBV30,few
TGCGCCAGCAGCTTGGAGGACAGAAACACCGGGGAGCTGTTTTTT,CASSLEDRNTGELFF,TRBJ2-2,NA,TRBV5-1,NA
TGCGCCAGCAGCCAAGATCGCAGGGAAAAACTGTTTTTT,CASSQDRREKLFF,TRBJ1-4,NA,TRBV4-3,NA
TGTGCCAGCAGCGTGAAAAGCGGGGGGGCAGATACGCAGTATTTT,CASSVKSGGADTQYF,TRBJ2-3,TRBD2,TRBV5-4,NA
TGCGCCAGCAGCCAAGATCCTAGCGGGAGGGCTTACGAGCAGTACTTC,CASSQDPSGRAYEQYF,TRBJ2-7,TRBD2,TRBV4-1,NA
TGCGCCAGCAGCCAGACATGGGACAGAGCCTCTGGAAACACCATATATTTT,CASSQTWDRASGNTIYF,TRBJ1-3,TRBD1,TRBV4-3,NA
TGTGCCTGGAGGATTAAGGGGGCGGAGAACACTGAAGCTTTCTTT,CAWRIKGAENTEAFF,TRBJ1-1,TRBD1,TRBV30,NA
TGCGCCAGCAGCTTGGTCCTAGCGCCTAGCACAGATACGCAGTATTTT,CASSLVLAPSTDTQYF,TRBJ2-3,NA,TRBV5-1,NA
TGTGCCAGCAGCCGCACTAGCGGGAGGGGAAGGACAGATACGCAGTATTTT,CASSRTSGRGRTDTQYF,TRBJ2-3,TRBD2,TRBV5-4,NA
TGCGCCAGCAGCCATTTCCCGGGACTAGTGTACAATGAGCAGTTCTTC,CASSHFPGLVYNEQFF,TRBJ2-1,TRBD2,TRBV4-1,NA
TGTGCCAGCAGTCAGGGCGGAGGCTACACCTTC,CASSQGGGYTF,TRBJ1-2,NA,TRBV6-5,NA
TGTGCCAGCAGTTTAAGGGGGGATCAGCCCCAGCATTTT,CASSLRGDQPQHF,TRBJ1-5,NA,TRBV12-3/TRBV12-4,NA
TGTGCCATCAGTGAGCCGAGGGGCGCAGTAACGGATGAGCAGTTCTTC,CAISEPRGAVTDEQFF,TRBJ2-1,NA,TRBV10-3,few
TGTGCCAGCAGCCACCCGGTGGCCCCGAACATTCAGTACTTC,CASSHPVAPNIQYF,TRBJ2-4,NA,TRBV3-1/TRBV3-2,NA
TGCAGTGCTAGTGTCGGGGGTACCTCCAATCAGCCCCAGCATTTT,CSASVGGTSNQPQHF,TRBJ1-5,NA,TRBV20-1,NA
TGTGCCAGCTCACACCAACCCGGGACAGGGAACACTGAAGCTTTCTTT,CASSHQPGTGNTEAFF,TRBJ1-1,TRBD1,TRBV18,few
TGTGCCATCAGAACAGGGGACGAGGGCTACACCTTC,CAIRTGDEGYTF,TRBJ1-2,TRBD1,TRBV10-3,NA
TGTGCCAGCAGCTTGGCGGAGAACACTGAAGCTTTCTTT,CASSLAENTEAFF,TRBJ1-1,NA,TRBV7-8,NA
TGTGCCAGCAGTGTGACAGGGGGCCATCAGCCCCAGCATTTT,CASSVTGGHQPQHF,TRBJ1-5,TRBD1,TRBV25-1,NA
TGTGCCAGCTCACTACAGGGGAGGGACTATGACTACACCTTC,CASSLQGRDYDYTF,TRBJ1-2,TRBD1,TRBV18,NA
TGTGCCACCAGTGATATGCGCTCTGGGGCCAACGTCCTGACTTTC,CATSDMRSGANVLTF,TRBJ2-6,NA,TRBV24-1,NA
TGTGCCAGCAGCTTGATACCGGGACAGGGGTTTGCAACTAATGAAAAACTGTTTTTT,CASSLIPGQGFATNEKLFF,TRBJ1-4,TRBD1,TRBV5-5,NA
TGTGCCAGTATCCCGGGCCACTCTGGGGCCAACGTCCTGACTTTC,CASIPGHSGANVLTF,TRBJ2-6,NA,TRBV19,NA
TGTGCCAGCAGCCGGAGGACTAGCGGAGGAGGCCAAGAGACCCAGTACTTC,CASSRRTSGGGQETQYF,TRBJ2-5,TRBD2,TRBV7-2,NA
TGTGCCAGCAGTTTAATCGGGGGAGGGCCTTCCTACGAGCAGTACTTC,CASSLIGGGPSYEQYF,TRBJ2-7,TRBD2,TRBV28,NA
TGTGCCAGCAGCCAAGAGGGGACATGGGTAGGAAACACCATATATTTT,CASSQEGTWVGNTIYF,TRBJ1-3,NA,TRBV3-1/TRBV3-2,NA
TGTGCCACCAGTGATGCTAAGACAGGGGAGTATGGCTACACCTTC,CATSDAKTGEYGYTF,TRBJ1-2,TRBD1,TRBV24-1,few
TGCAGCGTTGAGCCGACGCCCCCCACTGAAGCTTTCTTT,CSVEPTPPTEAFF,TRBJ1-1,NA,TRBV29-1,NA
TGTGCCAGCAGTGAATTGGGGAGCGGGAGACTCTCCTACAATGAGCAGTTCTTC,CASSELGSGRLSYNEQFF,TRBJ2-1,TRBD2,TRBV25-1,few
TGTGCCAGCAAGTACAGGGAGGGCACTGAAGCTTTCTTT,CASKYREGTEAFF,TRBJ1-1,NA,TRBV28,few
TGTGCCAGCAGCTGGGGCAGAACAGAGACCCAGTACTTC,CASSWGRTETQYF,TRBJ2-5,NA,TRBV5-6,once
TGTGCCGCAGGGGTTCCTAACTATGGCTACACCTTC,CAAGVPNYGYTF,TRBJ1-2,NA,TRBV10-3,NA
TGTGCCAGCAGCCCAGGGGTATCGAACACTGAAGCTTTCTTT,CASSPGVSNTEAFF,TRBJ1-1,NA,TRBV4-2,NA
TGTGCCAGCAGTTACGCCTACCACAGGGACGGGGGCTACACCTTC,CASSYAYHRDGGYTF,TRBJ1-2,NA,TRBV6-5,NA
TGTGCCAGTAGTATATTATGGGGGGGCCACCCGGGCAATGAGCAGTTCTTC,CASSILWGGHPGNEQFF,TRBJ2-1,NA,TRBV19,NA
TGTGCCAGCAGCCAGGGATTGCCCGGGCCCCATTCACCCCTCCACTTT,CASSQGLPGPHSPLHF,TRBJ1-6,NA,TRBV3-1/TRBV3-2,few
TGTGCCAGCAGCCCCCGGGACGCCACCTACAATGAGCAGTTCTTC,CASSPRDATYNEQFF,TRBJ2-1,NA,TRBV9,NA
TGTGCCACCAGTGAACCGGACAGGGAGATAGATACGCAGTATTTT,CATSEPDREIDTQYF,TRBJ2-3,TRBD1,TRBV24-1,NA
TGTGCCAGCAGTTTTCCAGACAGTGACTCCTACGAGCAGTACTTC,CASSFPDSDSYEQYF,TRBJ2-7,NA,TRBV28,NA
TGTGCCAGCAGCTTATTCTTAAGGCAGGGGGAGACCCAGTACTTC,CASSLFLRQGETQYF,TRBJ2-5,NA,TRBV7-9,NA
TGTGCCAGCAGCTGGGACAGCTACGAGCAGTACTTC,CASSWDSYEQYF,TRBJ2-7,TRBD1,TRBV11-1,NA
TGTGCCAGCAGCCAAGGGACTCTTTCTGGAAACACCATATATTTT,CASSQGTLSGNTIYF,TRBJ1-3,NA,TRBV3-1/TRBV3-2,NA
TGTGCCAGCAGTAGACGGGGATTGGACGAGCAGTACTTC,CASSRRGLDEQYF,TRBJ2-7,NA,TRBV25-1,once
TGTGCCAGCAGCTCCCGGACAGATATCATGAACACTGAAGCTTTCTTT,CASSSRTDIMNTEAFF,TRBJ1-1,NA,TRBV7-8,NA